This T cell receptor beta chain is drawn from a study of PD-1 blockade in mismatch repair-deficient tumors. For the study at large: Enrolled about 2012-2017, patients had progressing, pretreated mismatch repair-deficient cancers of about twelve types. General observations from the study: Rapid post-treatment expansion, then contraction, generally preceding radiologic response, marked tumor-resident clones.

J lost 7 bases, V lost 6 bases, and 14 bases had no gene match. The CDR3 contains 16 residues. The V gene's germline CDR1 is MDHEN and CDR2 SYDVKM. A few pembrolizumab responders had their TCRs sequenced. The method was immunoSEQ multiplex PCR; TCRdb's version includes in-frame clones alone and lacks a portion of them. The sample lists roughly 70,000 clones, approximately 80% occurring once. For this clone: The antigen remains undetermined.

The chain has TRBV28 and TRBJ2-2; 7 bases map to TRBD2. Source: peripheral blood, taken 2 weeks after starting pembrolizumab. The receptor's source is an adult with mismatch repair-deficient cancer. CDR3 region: CASSQGLAGVIGELFF. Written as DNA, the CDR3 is TGTGCCAGCAGCCAAGGATTGGCGGGAGTGATCGGGGAGCTGTTTTTT.